This T cell receptor beta chain is drawn from a study of beta chain features in type 1 diabetes. The study, taken as a whole, reports: Type 1 diabetes patients had moderately but significantly shorter TCRB CDR3s in all four CD4+ subsets. Within patients, naive, central memory and Treg TCRB repertoires seemed more similar than within healthy donors.

Expressed TCRB transcripts were sequenced, since all the RNA that had been isolated was reverse transcribed. Sequencing was performed with immunoSEQ multiplex PCR; in TCRdb, only in-frame clones are kept and a portion is missing. The sample records under 300,000 clones, roughly 13% being singletons. Trimming pared 5 bases from V and 2 bases from J, leaving 7 bases between. The germline V gene has CDR1 MNHNY and CDR2 SVGAGI (reference sequence). The CDR3 contains 13 residues. This clone came up a few times. The antigen is not known. Sorting that relied on CD45RO/CCR7/CD25/CD127/CD95/CD27 yielded CD4+ naive, central memory, regulatory and stem cell-like memory cells. Over 95% purity was reached by all sorted populations.

The sequencing input was naive CD4+ T cells from blood. J is TRBJ1-3 and V is TRBV6-6; D unresolved. The receptor's source is a man younger than 45 with type 1 diabetes. The CDR3 nucleotides read TGTGCCAGCAGTCTCAGAACTGGAAACACCATATATTTT. This gives the protein CASSLRTGNTIYF.